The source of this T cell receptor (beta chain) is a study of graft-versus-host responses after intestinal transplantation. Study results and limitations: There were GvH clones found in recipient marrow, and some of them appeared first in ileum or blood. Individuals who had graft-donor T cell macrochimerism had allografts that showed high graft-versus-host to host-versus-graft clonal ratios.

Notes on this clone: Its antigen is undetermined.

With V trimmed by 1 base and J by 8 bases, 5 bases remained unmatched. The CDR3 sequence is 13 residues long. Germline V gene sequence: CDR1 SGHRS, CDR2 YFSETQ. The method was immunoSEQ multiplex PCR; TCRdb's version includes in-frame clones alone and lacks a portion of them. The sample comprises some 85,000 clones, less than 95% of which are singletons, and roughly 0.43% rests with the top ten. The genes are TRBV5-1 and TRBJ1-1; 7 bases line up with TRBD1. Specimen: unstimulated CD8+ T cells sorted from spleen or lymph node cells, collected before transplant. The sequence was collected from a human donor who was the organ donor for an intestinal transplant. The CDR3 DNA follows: TGCGCCAGCAGCTTGTCGACAGGGTCCGAAGCTTTCTTT. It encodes CASSLSTGSEAFF.